This T cell receptor beta chain was obtained from a study of human T cells and chemical hapten exposure. Study results and limitations: No shift was seen in TCRs above 1 in 1000 frequency with DPC sensitization. Among expanded TCRs, significantly more large CDR3 similarity clusters formed than among controls.

TCRdb analysed the RACE reads with MiXCR anew, one entry per CDR3 protein. Counted here are roughly 380,000 distinct CDR3 sequences, 5.1% occurring once; the ten biggest clones make up around 2.6%. Germline assignment: CDR1 LGHNA and CDR2 YSLEER. Trimming took 0 bases from V and 10 from J, leaving 19 bases between them. The CDR3 spans 16 residues. Noted time point: pre-sensitization, week 0. Treatment reported: therapeutic diphenylcyclopropenone sensitization with weekly scalp DPC. This clonotype was seen a handful of times. Its specificity is not known. The sequences come from whole blood, collected in connection with sensitization to the hapten diphenylcyclopropenone (DPC). This clonotype was obtained from a woman aged 45-59 years with alopecia areata. Some clones in this sample may be carry-over from other donors' samples. This chain uses TRBV4-3 with TRBJ2-1; tentatively, D is TRBD1 or TRBD2 (5 bases each). CDR3 sequence (DNA): TGCGCCAGCAGCCAAGATTTGGGACCAGCTTCATCCGAGCAGTTCTTC. Translation: CASSQDLGPASSEQFF.